This T cell receptor (beta chain) was recorded in a study of identical twins. Study-wide results and limits: Out-of-frame alpha sequences common to twins were enriched for low generation probability. Recombination models fit unrelated individuals' TCR alpha sharing but underestimated twins'.

As to this clonotype: The target antigen is unknown.

Among all donors, each was a healthy Caucasian. Germline assignment: CDR1 MNHEY and CDR2 SMNVEV (reference sequence). There are 15 residues in the CDR3. Trimming pared 7 bases from V and 0 bases from J, leaving 12 bases between. TCRdb re-called the 5' RACE reads through MiXCR, storing one row per CDR3 protein. The data hold approximately 220,000 distinct CDR3 sequences, with approximately 6.8% observed a single time. These data also formed part of another study, on yellow fever vaccine responses in identical twins.

The sequence was obtained from a woman under 30 in good health. The V gene is TRBV27, the J gene TRBJ2-2; D is possibly TRBD1 (6 bases). Material: CD8+ T cells sorted from blood. This CDR3 reads CASNNRETNTGELFF. The CDR3 coding sequence is TGTGCCAGCAACAACAGGGAAACGAACACCGGGGAGCTGTTTTTT.